The 31 T cell receptor beta chains given below trace back to one sample, sequenced in a study of cytomegalovirus exposure and HLA in healthy donors. Primers included in the PCR were 60 Vbeta and 13 Jbeta primers. Measured with immunoSEQ multiplex PCR; TCRdb has only the in-frame clones, and not every one. The sample shows some 140,000 clones, roughly 89% of them seen only once. Sequencing was carried out using PBMCs. Receptors were obtained from a woman aged 25 to 45 in good health and CMV-seronegative.

This clone was observed once. This sequence joins TRBV5-4 and TRBJ1-2, with TRBD1 matching 8 bases. Trimming removed 4 bases from V and 2 bases from J; junction bases left unmatched: 7. This CDR3 has 15 residues. CDR1 and CDR2 (germline): SGHNT, YYREEE (reference sequence). CDR3 nucleotides: TGTGCCAGCAGCAACGGACAGGGTTGGAACTATGGCTACACCTTC. Translation: CASSNGQGWNYGYTF.

This chain uses TRBV7-2 with TRBJ2-5, with 15 bases that match TRBD2. The germline V gene encodes CDR1 SGHTA and CDR2 FQGNSA. The CDR3 length is 18 residues. With V trimmed by 6 bases and J by 4 bases, 12 bases remained unmatched. The CDR3 sequence: CASSRTRTSGRARETQYF. DNA for the CDR3: TGTGCCAGCAGTCGCACCAGGACTAGCGGGAGGGCCCGAGAGACCCAGTACTTC.

The chain employs TRBV7-3 and TRBJ2-1; TRBD2 agrees at 14 bases. V gave up 4 bases and J gave up 9 bases; unmatched junction bases: 8. The germline CDR1 and CDR2 sequences are SGHTA and FQGTGA. The length of the CDR3 is 16 residues. CDR3: CASSSSGTSGSFEQFF. The CDR3 nucleotides are TGTGCCAGCAGCTCGTCCGGGACTAGCGGGAGTTTTGAGCAGTTCTTC.

CDR3 nucleotide sequence: TGCGCCAGCAGCCAAGAGGGAGGGATCGGGGGTTCAAATGAGCAGTTCTTC. Translated: CASSQEGGIGGSNEQFF. The chain is built from TRBV4-1 and TRBJ2-1, with TRBD2 matching 7 bases. This CDR3 has 17 amino acids. V was pared by 0 bases and J by 7 bases, with 12 bases of the junction left unmatched. The germline V gene encodes CDR1 MGHRA and CDR2 YSYEKL.

The V gene is TRBV19, the J gene TRBJ2-1; D may be TRBD1 (6 bases). Trimming cost V 4 bases and J 0 bases, with 16 bases left between them. CDR3 length: 17 amino acids. Germline V lookup: CDR1 LNHDA, CDR2 SQIVND (reference sequence). The DNA of the CDR3 is TGTGCCAGTAGTACCCCTTACAGGGAGAGCTCCTACAATGAGCAGTTCTTC. This codes for CASSTPYRESSYNEQFF.

The chain uses TRBV10-3 and TRBJ2-7; the D is unclear. CDR3 length: 11 residues. Trimming left V 5 bases short and J 4 bases short, with 6 bases between. Germline V gene sequence: CDR1 ENHRY, CDR2 SYGVKD. The CDR3 loop is CAISREYEQYF. The CDR3 DNA follows: TGTGCCATCAGTCGCGAGTACGAGCAGTACTTC.

This clone was recorded only once. V gene TRBV2 combines with J gene TRBJ2-1; maybe TRBD1 (6 bases). The CDR3 has 12 residues. CDR1 is SNHLY, CDR2 FYNNEI, per germline. V shed 6 bases and J shed 15 bases, with 18 bases lying between them. The CDR3 protein is CASRGAGELLFF. CDR3 DNA sequence: TGTGCCAGCAGGGGCGCAGGGGAACTTCTGTTCTTC.

In regard to this clone: At one end the junction does not follow the germline gene, possibly because of a read error. This chain connects TRBV23-1 to TRBJ2-3; no firm D call. TRBV23-1 has ORF status, its function being uncertain. The CDR3 extends over 16 amino acids. CDR3 DNA: TGCGCCAGCATTCAACACCAAAAAGCTAGCACAGATACGCAGTATTTT. It encodes CASIQHQKASTDTQYF.

A few counts support this clone. The CDR3 region has the DNA TGCGCCAGCAGCTTGGTAGGGAGCTCTGGGGCCAACGTCCTGACTTTC. Amino acid sequence: CASSLVGSSGANVLTF. This chain joins TRBV5-1 and TRBJ2-6, with a possible D match to TRBD2 (5 bases). The CDR3 length is 16 residues. The germline V gene has CDR1 SGHRS and CDR2 YFSETQ. The V end lost 0 bases, the J end lost 0 bases, and 7 bases lay between the germline ends.

This chain connects TRBV5-6 to TRBJ2-7; TRBD2 is a possible D gene (6 bases). Germline lookup yields CDR1 SGHDT and CDR2 YYEEEE. The CDR3 sequence is 14 residues long. V was trimmed by 2 bases and J by 0 bases, leaving 9 bases between them. DNA of the CDR3: TGTGCCAGCAGCTTTAGCGGACCCTCCTACGAGCAGTACTTC. It codes for CASSFSGPSYEQYF.

Worth noting for this clone: One end of the junction varies from germline; a read error may be responsible. This chain uses TRBV7-8 with TRBJ2-7; 8 nucleotides align to TRBD1. The V gene's germline CDR1 is SGHVS and CDR2 FQNEAQ. The length of the CDR3 is 16 residues. The CDR3 bases are TGTGCCAGCAGCTTAGCCGGGGACAGGAACCCTCTCGAGCAGCACTTC. It codes for CASSLAGDRNPLEQHF.

The chain combines TRBV7-8 with TRBJ2-3; 11 bases are shared with TRBD2. The CDR3 totals 16 residues. CDR1 and CDR2 (germline): SGHVS, FQNEAQ. V lost 4 bases and J lost 3; bases outside the gene matches: 6. CDR3 region: CASSSVVAGGTDTQYF. The CDR3 DNA reads TGTGCCAGCAGCTCAGTTGTAGCGGGAGGGACAGATACGCAGTATTTT.

This chain connects TRBV6-1 to TRBJ1-5; 9 bases agree with TRBD1. Per the germline V gene, CDR1 is MNHNS and CDR2 is SASEGT. J lost 7 bases, V lost 0 bases, and 4 bases had no gene match. The CDR3 sequence is 15 residues long. DNA of the CDR3: TGTGCCAGCAGTGAAGCCGGGACAGGGAACCAGCCCCAGCATTTT. It translates to CASSEAGTGNQPQHF.

About this clone: The same CDR3 is also encoded by other DNA sequences in this sample. J is TRBJ1-1 and V is TRBV28, with 7 bases identical to TRBD1. The CDR3 spans 14 residues. Germline CDR1 MDHEN, CDR2 SYDVKM. V gave up 5 bases and J gave up 1 base; unmatched junction bases: 4. The CDR3 protein is CASSPGQTNTEAFF. CDR3 in DNA: TGTGCCAGCAGTCCGGGACAGACGAACACTGAAGCTTTCTTT.

The rearrangement links TRBV28 to TRBJ2-1, with D possibly being TRBD1 (6 bases). Germline V lookup: CDR1 MDHEN, CDR2 SYDVKM. CDR3 size: 15 residues. Between the trimmed V and J ends, which lost 5 bases and 9 bases, there was a span of 20 bases. CDR3 amino acids: CASSVWGQGLGEQFF. Written as DNA, the CDR3 is TGTGCCAGCAGTGTTTGGGGCCAGGGGTTGGGTGAGCAGTTCTTC. Looking up the rest from reference TRBV28 and TRBJ2-1 gives the full variable domain: DVKVTQSSRYLVKRTGEKVFLECVQDMDHENMFWYRQDPGLGLRLIYFSYDVKMKEKGDIPEGYSVSREKKERFSLILESASTNQTSMYLCASSVWGQGLGEQFFGPGTRLTVL.

The gene calls are TRBV7-9 and TRBJ2-2, with 8 bases matching TRBD2. Germline loops: CDR1 SEHNR, CDR2 FQNEAQ (reference sequence). The CDR3 contains 15 residues. Trimming at V came to 6 bases and at J to 7 bases, leaving 10 bases not matched to a gene. The CDR3 bases are TGTGCCAGCAGGCCCTACGCGGGGGGAAACGGGGAGCTGTTTTTT. Translating it yields CASRPYAGGNGELFF.

The CDR3 DNA reads as TGTGCCAGCAGCCGAGATGACAGGGTGGGTGGCTACACCTTC. Translating it yields CASSRDDRVGGYTF. The chain links TRBV7-2 to TRBJ1-2, with 7 positions matching TRBD1. The junction had 10 bases not matched to a gene; V was cut back by 5 bases and J by 7 bases. Germline-derived CDR1 and CDR2 are SGHTA and FQGNSA. The CDR3 sequence is 14 residues long.

V gene TRBV7-9 combines with J gene TRBJ2-1, with 12 positions matching TRBD2. Trimming cost V 5 bases and J 1 base; bases outside gene matches: 3. The CDR3 covers 16 residues. CDR1 is SEHNR, CDR2 FQNEAQ, per germline (reference sequence). Here the CDR3 reads CASSGGLAGSYNEQFF. CDR3 bases: TGTGCCAGCAGCGGCGGACTAGCGGGATCCTACAATGAGCAGTTCTTC.

The genes are TRBV27 and TRBJ2-5, with D possibly matching TRBD2 (6 bases). The CDR3 has 15 amino acids. V lost 4 bases and J 4 bases, leaving 16 bases between the germline ends. CDR1 and CDR2 (germline): MNHEY, SMNVEV (reference sequence). CDR3: CASSWQGGSGETQYF. As DNA, the CDR3 is TGTGCCAGCAGTTGGCAGGGAGGATCGGGAGAGACCCAGTACTTC.

The rearrangement joins TRBV4-3 to TRBJ2-5; 7 bases line up with TRBD1. Trimming cost V 0 bases and J 6 bases; bases outside gene matches: 4. The V gene's germline CDR1 is LGHNA and CDR2 YSLEER. The CDR3 consists of 14 residues. The DNA of the CDR3 is TGCGCCAGCAGCCAAGAACGACAGGGAAAGACCCAGTACTTC. Encoded protein: CASSQERQGKTQYF.

This rearrangement joins TRBV27 to TRBJ2-7; possible D gene TRBD2, 6 bases. CDR3 length equals 15 residues. Trimming took 3 bases from V and 2 from J, leaving 14 bases between them. Germline CDR1 and CDR2: MNHEY and SMNVEV (reference sequence). This CDR3 reads CASSLGREPAYEQYF. CDR3 bases: TGTGCCAGCAGTTTGGGACGGGAGCCAGCCTACGAGCAGTACTTC.

V is TRBV6-5 and J is TRBJ1-1; D gene ambiguous. V was shortened by 4 bases and J by 4 bases, with 7 bases between the two germline ends. The CDR3 has 12 residues. CDR1 and CDR2 from the germline V gene are MNHEY and SVGAGI. CDR3 DNA: TGTGCCAGCAGTTCCCCGGTCACTGAAGCTTTCTTT. Encoded protein: CASSSPVTEAFF.

This chain connects TRBV7-9 to TRBJ2-5; weak D call: TRBD2 (5 bases). CDR1 is SEHNR, CDR2 FQNEAQ, per germline (reference sequence). This CDR3 region has 15 residues. V dropped 4 bases and J dropped 9 bases, with 21 bases sitting between them. DNA of the CDR3: TGTGCCAGCAGCTCTGTGAGTGGCGGGCCCGGGTCCCAGTACTTC. Protein: CASSSVSGGPGSQYF.

The chain combines TRBV30 with TRBJ2-3; 12 nucleotides match TRBD2. The V segment lost 5 bases and the J segment 6 bases; nucleotides outside the gene matches: 6. Germline V gives CDR1 GTSNPN, CDR2 SVGIG (reference sequence). The CDR3 runs to 14 residues. CDR3 residues: CAWRPGLAGDTQYF. Written as DNA, the CDR3 is TGTGCCTGGCGACCCGGACTAGCGGGGGATACGCAGTATTTT.

The genes are TRBV30 and TRBJ1-6; 7 nucleotides match TRBD1. The ends lost 4 bases at V and 3 bases at J; junction bases unmatched: 9. The CDR3 loop spans 16 amino acids. The germline CDR1 and CDR2 sequences are GTSNPN and SVGIG (reference sequence). Here the CDR3 DNA reads TGTGCCTGGAAGTGGGGACAGAGGATCTATAATTCACCCCTCCACTTT. Amino acids: CAWKWGQRIYNSPLHF.

The chain links TRBV7-2 to TRBJ2-5; TRBD2 matches 9 bases. CDR1 is SGHTA, CDR2 FQGNSA, per germline. The length of the CDR3 is 17 residues. The V gene end was trimmed by 5 bases and the J gene end by 6 bases; junction bases not matched to a gene: 16. The chain's CDR3 is CASSPRASGAFRQTQYF. DNA for the CDR3: TGTGCCAGCAGCCCTCGGGCTAGCGGGGCCTTCCGCCAGACCCAGTACTTC. Based on the CDR3 plus reference TRBV7-2 and TRBJ2-5, the full variable domain is GAGVSQSPSNKVTEKGKDVELRCDPISGHTALYWYRQSLGQGLEFLIYFQGNSAPDKSGLPSDRFSAERTGGSVSTLTIQRTQQEDSAVYLCASSPRASGAFRQTQYFGPGTRLLVL.

The V call is TRBV18, the J call TRBJ2-7; D gene unclear. Germline CDR1 and CDR2: KGHSH and LQKENI. Trimming removed 3 bases from V and 1 base from J, with 16 bases in between. CDR3 size: 16 residues. The CDR3 DNA is TGTGCCAGCTCACCGGTGGCAGGCCGACAATCCTACGAGCAGTACTTC. Its translation is CASSPVAGRQSYEQYF.

In its sample, this clone was seen once. This rearrangement joins TRBV28 to TRBJ2-1, with TRBD1 matching 8 bases. CDR1 and CDR2 (germline): MDHEN, SYDVKM. There are 17 residues in the CDR3. The J segment lost 3 bases and the V segment lost 5 bases, leaving 12 bases of the junction unmatched. The CDR3 loop is CASSTKTGDPRYNEQFF. DNA for the CDR3: TGTGCCAGCAGTACTAAGACAGGGGATCCCCGCTACAATGAGCAGTTCTTC.

This clone was recorded once. The chain couples TRBV7-9 to TRBJ1-4, with D possibly being TRBD1 (6 bases). CDR3 size: 14 residues. Per germline, CDR1 SEHNR and CDR2 FQNEAQ (reference sequence). This CDR3 is CGSRRGAADEKLFF. CDR3 DNA: TGTGGAAGCCGACGGGGGGCGGCCGATGAAAAACTGTTTTTT.

The chain combines TRBV6-1 with TRBJ2-5; weak D call: TRBD1 (5 bases). CDR1 and CDR2 (germline): MNHNS, SASEGT. The CDR3 loop spans 16 amino acids. Trimming stripped 1 base from V and 11 bases from J, with 23 bases between. The DNA of the CDR3 is TGTGCCAGCAGTGAAGAGGGGCAGGCCTCTGGCCTAGAGCAGTACTTC. It encodes CASSEEGQASGLEQYF.

The V and J genes are TRBV10-3 and TRBJ2-7; maybe TRBD1 (6 bases). The V and J ends lost 6 bases and 2 bases respectively, with 20 bases between them. In germline, CDR1 is ENHRY, CDR2 SYGVKD. This CDR3 region has 16 residues. CDR3 coding DNA: TGTGCCATCAGCGTCAATCAGGGGATTCACGCCTACGAGCAGTACTTC. It yields the protein CAISVNQGIHAYEQYF.